Below, one T cell receptor beta chain is given with its context. Clones were sequenced by immunoSEQ multiplex PCR, and TCRdb holds only the in-frame ones, with some missing. Among about 80,000 clones, around 85% were seen once, and the ten largest hold around 5%. The entry originates in a study of technical replicates of blood from four donors. This TCR was sampled from a human donor in good health. Some clones in this sample may be carry-over from other donors' samples. Material for sequencing was PBMCs.

The CDR3: CASIGLADNEQFF. CDR3 in DNA: TGTGCCAGCATTGGTCTAGCGGACAATGAGCAGTTCTTC. The chain couples TRBV25-1 to TRBJ2-1, with 7 bases aligning to TRBD2. Germline values: CDR1 MGHDK, CDR2 SYGVNS. This CDR3 contains 13 residues. V shed 7 bases, J shed 5 bases, and the junction held 5 bases outside the gene matches.